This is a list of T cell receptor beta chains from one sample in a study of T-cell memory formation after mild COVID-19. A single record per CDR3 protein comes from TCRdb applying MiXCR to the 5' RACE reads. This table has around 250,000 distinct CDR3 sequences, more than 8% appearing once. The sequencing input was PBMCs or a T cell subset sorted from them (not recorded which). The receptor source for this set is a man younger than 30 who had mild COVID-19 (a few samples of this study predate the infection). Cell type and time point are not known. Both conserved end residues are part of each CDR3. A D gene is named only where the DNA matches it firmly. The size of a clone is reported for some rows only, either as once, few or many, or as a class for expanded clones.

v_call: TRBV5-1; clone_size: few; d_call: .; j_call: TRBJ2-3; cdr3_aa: CASSLGIQDTDTQYF; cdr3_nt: TGCGCCAGCAGCTTAGGGATTCAAGACACAGATACGCAGTATTTT
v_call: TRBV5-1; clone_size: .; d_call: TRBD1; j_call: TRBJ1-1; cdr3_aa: CASSKGQGDTEAFF; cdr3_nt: TGCGCCAGCAGCAAGGGACAGGGGGACACTGAAGCTTTCTTT
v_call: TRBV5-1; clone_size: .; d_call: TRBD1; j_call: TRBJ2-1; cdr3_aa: CASSLAPPGTGAQFF; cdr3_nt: TGCGCCAGCAGCTTGGCCCCTCCCGGGACAGGGGCGCAGTTCTTC
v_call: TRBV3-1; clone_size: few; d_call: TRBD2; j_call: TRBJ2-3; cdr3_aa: CASSFTVAGATDTQYF; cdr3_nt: TGTGCCAGCAGTTTCACCGTAGCGGGGGCCACAGATACGCAGTATTTT
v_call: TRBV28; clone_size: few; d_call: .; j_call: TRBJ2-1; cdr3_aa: CASSFDEQFF; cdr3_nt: TGTGCCAGCAGTTTCGATGAGCAGTTCTTC
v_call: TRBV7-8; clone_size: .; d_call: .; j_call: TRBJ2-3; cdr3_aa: CASSSGPLSSTDTQYF; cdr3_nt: TGTGCCAGCAGCTCGGGTCCCCTAAGTAGCACAGATACGCAGTATTTT
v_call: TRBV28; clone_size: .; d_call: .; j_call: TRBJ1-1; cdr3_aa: CASSPAGDIEAFF; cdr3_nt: TGTGCCAGCAGCCCTGCGGGGGACATTGAAGCTTTCTTT
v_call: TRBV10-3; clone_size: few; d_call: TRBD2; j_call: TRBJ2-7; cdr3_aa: CAISEPSGGIGSYEQYF; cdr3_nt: TGTGCCATCAGTGAACCTAGCGGGGGGATCGGATCCTACGAGCAGTACTTC
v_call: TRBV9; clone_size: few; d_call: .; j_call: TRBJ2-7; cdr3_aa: CASSVAPDYEQYF; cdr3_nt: TGTGCCAGCAGCGTTGCACCAGACTACGAGCAGTACTTC
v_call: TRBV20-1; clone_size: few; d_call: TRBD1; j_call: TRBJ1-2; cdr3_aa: CSATSQGDYGYTF; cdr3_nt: TGCAGTGCTACTTCACAGGGGGACTATGGCTACACCTTC